This is a list of T cell receptor beta chains from one sample in a study of human T cells and chemical hapten exposure. MiXCR, applied by TCRdb to the RACE reads, yields one record per CDR3 protein. The sample includes roughly 38,000 distinct CDR3 sequences, approximately 7.6% seen only once; the top ten take around 1.2%. The sample was whole blood, taken in connection with sensitization to the hapten diphenylcyclopropenone (DPC). The receptors stem from a woman aged 45-65 years with alopecia areata. Some clones in this sample may be carry-over from other donors' samples. Each CDR3 is given with its conserved first and last residue. The D gene is left open where the match is weak. Clone size is not always given. Where it is, it says once, few, many or a class for expanded clones.

>TRBJ2-7|TRBV6-1|.|.
TGTGCCAGCAGGGGGACCCGGGATGACGAGCAGTACTTC
CASRGTRDDEQYF
>TRBJ1-3|TRBV2|.|many
TGTGCCAGCAGGGGGGTCGAAACGGCAGGAAACACCATATATTTT
CASRGVETAGNTIYF
>TRBJ2-3|TRBV10-3|.|many
TGTGCCATCAGTGAGGGCCCCATCGATACGCAGTATTTT
CAISEGPIDTQYF
>TRBJ1-5|TRBV7-8|TRBD1|many
TGTGCCAGCAGCCCCACCTCAGGACAGGGGGCCCAGCCCCAGCATTTT
CASSPTSGQGAQPQHF
>TRBJ2-3|TRBV6-6|TRBD1|many
TGTGCCAGCAGTTACCGCGACAGGGGCACAGATACGCAGTATTTT
CASSYRDRGTDTQYF
>TRBJ2-7|TRBV20-1|.|few
TGCAGTGCTTACGTGGGCTACGAGCAGTACTTC
CSAYVGYEQYF
>TRBJ1-5|TRBV25-1|.|few
TGTGCCAGCAGTCGAGAGGGACGCAATCAGCCCCAGCATTTT
CASSREGRNQPQHF
>TRBJ2-7|TRBV28|.|many
TGTGCCAGCAGCTCCCCATTGGGGTTGACCTACGAGCAGTACTTC
CASSSPLGLTYEQYF
>TRBJ1-2|TRBV20-1|.|few
TGCAGTGCTAGAGTCTCCGGGACAACCTATGGCTACACCTTC
CSARVSGTTYGYTF
>TRBJ2-5|TRBV29-1|.|few
TGCAGCGTTTACGGAGGGGGCAGGGAGACCCAGTACTTC
CSVYGGGRETQYF
>TRBJ1-1|TRBV20-1|.|many
TGCAGTGCGGAACAGGGAGGAATGAACACTGAAGCTTTCTTT
CSAEQGGMNTEAFF